This T cell receptor beta chain was sequenced for a study of blood T cell repertoires in COVID-19. Study as a whole: T cells, B-cell-depleted T cells, or PBMCs provided the cDNA or gDNA that served as material.

This CDR3 is 15 amino acids long. Per the germline V gene, CDR1 is LNHDA and CDR2 is SQIVND (reference sequence). V shed 3 bases, J shed 2 bases, and the junction held 3 bases outside the gene matches. In the original processing: Amplification of reference gene primers was used by the study to estimate nucleated cell counts. The data were produced by immunoSEQ multiplex PCR, yet TCRdb's version contains in-frame clones alone and is incomplete. That table gives V, J and clone size, and the DNA gave D and trimming. This repertoire shows 140,000 or so clones, approximately 89% found once; its top ten account for 1.5% to 2%.

Sequenced input: peripheral blood. The origin of this receptor is a human donor in a cohort sampled during active COVID-19. This sequence joins TRBV19 and TRBJ2-2, with 7 bases that match TRBD1. DNA of the CDR3: TGTGCCAGTAGTATGGGACAGACTAACACCGGGGAGCTGTTTTTT. Amino acid sequence: CASSMGQTNTGELFF.